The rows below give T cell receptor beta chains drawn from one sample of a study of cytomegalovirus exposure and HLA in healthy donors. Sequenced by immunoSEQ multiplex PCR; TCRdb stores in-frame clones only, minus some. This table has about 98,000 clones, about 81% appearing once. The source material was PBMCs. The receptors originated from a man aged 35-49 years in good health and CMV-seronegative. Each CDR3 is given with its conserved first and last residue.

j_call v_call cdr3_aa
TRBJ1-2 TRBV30 CAWSWTGLNYGYTF
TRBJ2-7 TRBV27 CASAGAYGQYF
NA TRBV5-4 CASSPDSFRYEQYF
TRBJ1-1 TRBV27 CASSHGNTEAFF
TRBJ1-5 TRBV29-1 CSVGQANNQPQHF
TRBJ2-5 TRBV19 CATAGRGGGSQYF
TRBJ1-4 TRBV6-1 CASSEGDRDNEKLFF
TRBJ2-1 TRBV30 CAWDAGTSSYNEQFF
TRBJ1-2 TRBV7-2 CASSAGTAEGYTF
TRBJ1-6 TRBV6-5 CASRRDRDNSPLHF
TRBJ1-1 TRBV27 CASTRWVGGTEAFF
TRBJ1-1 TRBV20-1 CSGDRDTEAFF
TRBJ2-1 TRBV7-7 CASSSGPPGGLNEQFF
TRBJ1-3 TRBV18 CASSPPITPLGGNTIYF
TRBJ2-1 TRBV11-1 CASSGLAGSRSYNEQFF
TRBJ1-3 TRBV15 CATSRDVTQLGNTIYF
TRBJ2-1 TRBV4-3 CASSQDWNERFF
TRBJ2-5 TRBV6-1 CASSDWTSETQYF
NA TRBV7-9 CASSLSPSYEQYF
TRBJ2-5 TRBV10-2 CASSVTSGRGETQYF
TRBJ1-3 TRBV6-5 CASRGDTSGNTIYF
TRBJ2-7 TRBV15 CATSRDFPSSYEQYF
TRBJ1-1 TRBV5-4 CASSFGLQGANTEAFF
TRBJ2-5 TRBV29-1 CSVQRAGQETQYF
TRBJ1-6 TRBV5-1 CASSLNQGRDSPLHF
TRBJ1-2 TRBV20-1 CSARAPYGYTF
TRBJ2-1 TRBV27 CASSLYRYNEQFF
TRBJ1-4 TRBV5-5 CASSSGQGGTNEKLFF